Included here is one T cell receptor beta chain sequence, with context. This sample was included in a study of CD8 T cells in Susac syndrome. The V end lost 4 bases, the J end lost 8 bases, and 12 bases lay between the germline ends. The CDR3 is 14 amino acids. Germline V CDR1 and CDR2: LNHDA, SQIVND (reference sequence). About 0.45 to 1 ug RNA was reverse transcribed with random hexamers. TCRdb re-derived calls from the immunoSEQ multiplex PCR reads in MiXCR, one entry per CDR3 protein. The sample carries 150,000 to 190,000 distinct CDR3 sequences, 90% to 95% recorded once. The multiple sclerosis controls consisted of treatment-naive patients with relapsing-remitting disease, either stable or active. Negative isolation was used for CD8+ and CD4+ T cells, and FACS enrichment was applied to TEMRA cells.

Sequenced material: CD8+ T cells from PBMCs. The receptor's source is a human donor with multiple sclerosis. J is TRBJ1-6 and V is TRBV19; D uncertain. The CDR3 protein is CASSTRGSHSPLHF. DNA for the CDR3: TGTGCCAGTAGTACTAGAGGGAGTCATTCACCCCTCCACTTT. The full variable domain, rest sourced from reference TRBV19 and TRBJ1-6, is DGGITQSPKYLFRKEGQNVTLSCEQNLNHDAMYWYRQDPGQGLRLIYYSQIVNDFQKGDIAEGYSVSREKKESFPLTVTSAQKNPTAFYLCASSTRGSHSPLHFGNGTRLTVT.